Listed below are T cell receptor beta chains from one sample, sequenced in a study of response to subunit inactivated influenza vaccine. TCRdb ran MiXCR on the RT-PCR reads and lists one entry per CDR3 protein. Among a few hundred thousand distinct CDR3 sequences listed, around 11% were seen once. These same data were also listed under a study on T cells expressing NK-cell markers.

Material: PBMCs from blood, obtained on the day of vaccination. The receptors were sampled from a man aged 45-60 years who received an inactivated influenza vaccine. CDR3s leave out the opening cysteine and the closing phenylalanine or tryptophan. A D gene is named only where the DNA matches it firmly.

V gene	J gene	D gene	CDR3 protein
TRBV6-1	TRBJ2-7	TRBD2	ASRQGTSGTAYEQY
TRBV9	TRBJ2-3	TRBD2	ASSPDGTSGDTQY
TRBV28	TRBJ2-4	.	ASSLWTGGENIQY
TRBV15	TRBJ2-7	.	ATSLATRGDYEQY
TRBV7-9	TRBJ2-1	.	ASSFESLWDEQF
TRBV5-5	TRBJ2-7	TRBD1	ASTVGQANYEQY
TRBV4-3	TRBJ2-3	.	ASSQEASSTDTQY
TRBV4-2	TRBJ2-1	.	ASSQDLGERTKF
TRBV6-6	TRBJ2-2	TRBD2	ASSSRTSGGVNTGELF
TRBV10-3	TRBJ1-5	.	AISDSDSNQPQH
TRBV30	TRBJ1-2	.	AWSAPPLKYQGSYT
TRBV5-1	TRBJ2-1	.	ASSLQGPREYNEQF
TRBV5-1	TRBJ2-5	.	ASSFSPGGSKETQY
TRBV6-2/TRBV6-3	TRBJ1-1	.	ASSYNSIYTEAF
TRBV20-1	TRBJ2-3	.	SASQGRADTQY
TRBV12-3/TRBV12-4	TRBJ1-1	.	ASILTLGGNTEAF
TRBV21-1	TRBJ2-7	.	ASSESMDRLYHEQY
TRBV5-1	TRBJ1-5	.	ASSLYPGYQPQH
TRBV5-5	TRBJ2-3	.	ASSLFRSTDTQY
TRBV2	TRBJ2-1	TRBD2	ATTHPSGRARVHEQF
TRBV10-3	TRBJ2-3	TRBD2	AISARTSGLTDTQY
TRBV18	TRBJ2-1	.	ASSLGPSYNEQF
TRBV27	TRBJ2-2	TRBD2	ASRMAGGTGELF
TRBV12-3/TRBV12-4	TRBJ1-3	.	ASSQLDRISGNTIY
TRBV12-3/TRBV12-4	TRBJ1-1	.	ASSLKGPTEAF
TRBV12-3/TRBV12-4	TRBJ2-7	.	ASSSGFSYEQY
TRBV12-3/TRBV12-4	TRBJ1-3	.	ASRLLQASGNTIY
TRBV28	TRBJ2-7	.	ASSLFQQAYEQY
TRBV7-3	TRBJ1-1	TRBD1	ASSPSPQGKAF
TRBV20-1	TRBJ1-4	TRBD1	SAAGTGSEVWEKLF
TRBV2	TRBJ1-3	TRBD1	ASRGDRVLSGNTIY
TRBV5-1	TRBJ1-1	.	ASSQQETTEAF
TRBV4-3	TRBJ2-2	.	ASSQGGHQTGELF
TRBV10-3	TRBJ2-7	.	AISEYGREYEQY
TRBV12-3/TRBV12-4	TRBJ2-1	.	ASSLEQRNEQF
TRBV15	TRBJ2-3	.	ATSRDRGQDTQY
TRBV5-6	TRBJ1-5	TRBD1	ASSLGTGPIFGNQPQH
TRBV29-1	TRBJ2-5	.	SVEIGDRSYGTQY
TRBV20-1	TRBJ1-1	.	SASKGNTEAF
TRBV6-1	TRBJ2-1	.	ASSWGFSYNEQF
TRBV15	TRBJ2-1	TRBD2	ATSRSPVASGRNEQF
TRBV5-1	TRBJ2-7	TRBD1	ASSSWTGGEQY
TRBV6-1	TRBJ2-7	.	ASSPGQLSYEQY
TRBV11-2	TRBJ1-2	.	ASSSRTQYGYT
TRBV6-6	TRBJ2-2	.	ASSYSTGELF
TRBV12-3/TRBV12-4	TRBJ1-5	.	ASTWGGLGNQPQH
TRBV7-9	TRBJ2-7	TRBD2	ASSLARPGGTLEQY
TRBV4-3	TRBJ2-5	.	ASSQDRNGETQY
TRBV4-1	TRBJ2-2	.	ASSQVSAGRNTGELF
TRBV10-3	TRBJ2-5	.	AISENRGEFETQY
TRBV5-1	TRBJ1-2	TRBD1	ASSLEGQGRGYT
TRBV12-3/TRBV12-4	TRBJ1-1	.	ASRIGIITEAF
TRBV4-1	TRBJ2-2	.	ASSQDLVGTTGANTGELF